The sequence of this TCR beta chain was determined in a study of early T cells in non-severe SARS-CoV-2 infection. Study-level findings and limits: VDJdb matches were skewed toward anti-spike CD8 T cell responses.

Researchers attached unique molecular identifiers to individual cDNA molecules. Via MiXCR, TCRdb re-called the 5' RACE reads, giving one row per CDR3 protein. The table includes 100,000 to 120,000 distinct CDR3 sequences, roughly 12% detected once. This clonotype was observed many times. What it binds is not known. The germline V gene encodes CDR1 SGHRS and CDR2 YFSETQ. This CDR3 is built from 14 residues. Trimming shortened V by 0 bases and J by 3 bases, and 7 bases separated the two germline ends. The rearrangement joins TRBV5-1 to TRBJ1-5; D not certain. The TCR originated in an adult who was a healthcare worker with PCR-confirmed SARS-CoV-2 infection or an uninfected control (not recorded which). Here the sequenced sample was whole blood, taken at baseline. The CDR3 region is CASSLADPNQPQHF. The CDR3 DNA reads TGCGCCAGCAGCTTGGCAGATCCCAATCAGCCCCAGCATTTT.